The clone carrying this TCR beta chain has a handful of counts. Its target is not known. At the Johns Hopkins FTIC core, DNA taken from cultured CD4+ T cells was sequenced by way of the Oncomine TCR Beta short-read assay. A single record per CDR3 protein comes from TCRdb applying MiXCR to the PCR reads. The data show over 8,500 distinct CDR3 sequences, 22% seen once. Germline assignment: CDR1 DFQATT and CDR2 SNEGSKA (reference sequence). The CDR3 covers 14 residues. The V gene lost 6 bases and the J gene lost 4 bases, with 17 bases spanning the gap. Treatment indicated: approximately nine-day PBMC culture with coronavirus spike peptide pools or control peptides (ViraFEST assay). TCR sequencing followed the expansion of antigen-specific T cells with peptide pools in ViraFEST. The data stem from a study of vaccination and CD4 T cells after COVID-19. Study in general: Median time from second vaccine dose to sampling was around 72 days (14 to 241).

This material consisted of CD4+ T cells from blood, cultured in vitro, taken after SARS-CoV-2 vaccination. The sequence was obtained from a human donor who had recovered from COVID-19. V and J are TRBV20-1 and TRBJ2-3; D may correspond to TRBD1 or TRBD2 (6 bases each). The CDR3 is CSAHDARGADTQYF. The CDR3 DNA is TGCAGTGCGCACGATGCGAGGGGGGCAGATACGCAGTATTTT.